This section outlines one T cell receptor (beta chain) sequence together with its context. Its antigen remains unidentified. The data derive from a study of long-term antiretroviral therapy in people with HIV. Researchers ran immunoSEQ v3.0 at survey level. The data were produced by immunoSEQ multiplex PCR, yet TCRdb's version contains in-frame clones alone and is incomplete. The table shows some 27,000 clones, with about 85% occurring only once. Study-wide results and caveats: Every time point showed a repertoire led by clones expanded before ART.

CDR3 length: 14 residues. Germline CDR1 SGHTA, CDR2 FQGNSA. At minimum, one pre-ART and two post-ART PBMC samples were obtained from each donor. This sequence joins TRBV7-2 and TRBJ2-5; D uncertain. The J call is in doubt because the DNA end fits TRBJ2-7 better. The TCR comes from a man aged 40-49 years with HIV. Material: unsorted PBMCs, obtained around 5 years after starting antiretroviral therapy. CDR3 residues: CASSLGLSSYEQYF. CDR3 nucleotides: TGTGCCAGCAGCTTAGGGCTGAGCTCCTACGAGCAGTACTTC.